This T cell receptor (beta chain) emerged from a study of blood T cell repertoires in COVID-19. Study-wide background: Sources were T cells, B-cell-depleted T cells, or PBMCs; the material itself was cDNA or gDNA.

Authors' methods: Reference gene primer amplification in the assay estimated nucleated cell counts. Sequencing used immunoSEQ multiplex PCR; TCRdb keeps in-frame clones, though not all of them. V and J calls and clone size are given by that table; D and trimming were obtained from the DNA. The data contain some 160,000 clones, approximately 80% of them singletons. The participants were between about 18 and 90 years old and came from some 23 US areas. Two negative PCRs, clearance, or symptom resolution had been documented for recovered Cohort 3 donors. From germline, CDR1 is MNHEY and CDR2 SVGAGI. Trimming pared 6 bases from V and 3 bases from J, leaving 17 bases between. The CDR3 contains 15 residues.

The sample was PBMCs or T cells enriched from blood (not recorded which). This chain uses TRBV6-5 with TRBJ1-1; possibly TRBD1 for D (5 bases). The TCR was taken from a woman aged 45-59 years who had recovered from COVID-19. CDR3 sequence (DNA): TGTGCCAGCAGAAGAACCGCGGGGACGTACACTGAAGCTTTCTTT. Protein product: CASRRTAGTYTEAFF.